This T cell receptor (beta chain) was captured by sequencing in a study of T cell clonality in common variable immunodeficiency. Details on this clone: Its cognate antigen is unknown.

General study findings and limits: TCRbeta clonality was increased in CVID versus healthy controls. Fewer deletions and N-nucleotide insertions were reportedly seen in common variable immunodeficiency TCR beta sequences. T cell subpopulation sequencing would be needed to explain CVID clonality.

Heparinized whole blood, roughly 5 to 8 ml, came from each donor. Equal genomic DNA amounts from CVID and control samples were sequenced. Sequencing used immunoSEQ multiplex PCR; TCRdb keeps in-frame clones, though not all of them. The sample has about 23,000 clones, none seen only once; the top ten hold around 9%. The sample was peripheral blood mononuclear cells. The source is a human donor with common variable immunodeficiency.

The part of the CDR3 DNA that was read is TGCAGCGTTGACAGGCCTTACCCAGAGACC. Its translation is CSVDRPYPET. The full CDR3 is CSVDRPYPETQYF. This sequence joins TRBV29-1 and TRBJ2-5; D unclear. The read comes to an end 3 residues before the CDR3 does, leaving the germline J gene to fill in the end. V was cut by 3 bases and J by 4 bases, with 12 bases left in between. There are 13 residues in the CDR3. Germline CDR1 reads SQVTM; CDR2 reads ANQGSEA.